The rows below give T cell receptor beta chains drawn from one sample of a study of CXCR3-negative and CXCR3-positive naive CD8 T cells. TCRdb re-called the 5' RACE reads and gives one entry per CDR3 protein, without DNA. The table lists some 140,000 distinct CDR3 sequences, with around 0.5% in the top ten. Material: naive CXCR3+ CD8+ T cells from blood. These receptors originate from a human donor in good health. Some clones in this sample may be carry-over from other donors' samples. The CDR3 runs from the conserved cysteine through the conserved F or W. Fields, in order: J gene, V gene, CDR3 protein.

>TRBJ2-1|TRBV5-1
CASSLNREYYNEQFF
>TRBJ1-1|TRBV7-9
CASSLEDTEAFF
>TRBJ2-7|TRBV7-8
CASSLVGTGSLLPPYEQYF
>TRBJ1-2|TRBV5-1
CASSGRDRDQNYGYTF
>TRBJ2-7|TRBV25-1
CASSGPGPTHGRYEQYF
>TRBJ2-7|TRBV20-1
CSANSGGFYEQYF
>TRBJ1-1|TRBV7-6
CASSLALGGTEAFF
>TRBJ2-7|TRBV5-1
CASSWGTDYEQYF
>TRBJ2-7|TRBV7-8
CASSSPAGGALYEQYF
>TRBJ2-7|TRBV3-1
CASSPGPSALWGEQYF
>TRBJ2-7|TRBV7-3
CASSTGGGPSYEQYF
>TRBJ2-7|TRBV5-5
CASSFWEAGEDEQYF
>TRBJ1-5|TRBV20-1
CSARPQGARGQPQHF
>TRBJ2-7|TRBV28
CASSLGLAAYEQYF
>TRBJ1-5|TRBV7-9
CASSGRTKRLTSQHF
>TRBJ2-2|TRBV6-5
CASSYSVSKTGELFF
>TRBJ2-7|TRBV20-1
CSAPTGHLYEQYF
>TRBJ1-1|TRBV25-1
CASSPGTVSNTEAFF
>TRBJ1-1|TRBV27
CASSWGAGTEAFF
>TRBJ2-7|TRBV10-3
CAISSGTSGSYEKYF
>TRBJ1-6|TRBV5-1
CASTLGRDHSPLHF
>TRBJ1-5|TRBV10-2
CASKEPGQGYQPQHF
>TRBJ2-7|TRBV27
CASSWRVSYEQYF
>TRBJ2-7|TRBV20-1
CSARIEPGLTYEQYF
>TRBJ2-7|TRBV7-9
CASSQTSGSLIYEQYF
>TRBJ2-2|TRBV7-8
CASTPSTGGNTGELFF
>TRBJ2-3|TRBV28
CASVLDGGSSTDTQYF
>TRBJ2-3|TRBV6-4
CASSEGTATPDTQYF
>TRBJ2-1|TRBV29-1
CSAQRTGIYNEQFF
>TRBJ2-3|TRBV20-1
CSAREGEAGSTDTQYF
>TRBJ2-1|TRBV4-1
CASSPGRGASVYNEQFF
>TRBJ2-7|TRBV20-1
CSARGTLNSYEQYF
>TRBJ2-2|TRBV10-1
CASSDPTGELFF
>TRBJ1-2|TRBV19
CASAAGVGYTF
>TRBJ2-7|TRBV9
CASSASAGTRAGEQYF
>TRBJ2-3|TRBV28
CASSFLVVAGDPSTDTQYF